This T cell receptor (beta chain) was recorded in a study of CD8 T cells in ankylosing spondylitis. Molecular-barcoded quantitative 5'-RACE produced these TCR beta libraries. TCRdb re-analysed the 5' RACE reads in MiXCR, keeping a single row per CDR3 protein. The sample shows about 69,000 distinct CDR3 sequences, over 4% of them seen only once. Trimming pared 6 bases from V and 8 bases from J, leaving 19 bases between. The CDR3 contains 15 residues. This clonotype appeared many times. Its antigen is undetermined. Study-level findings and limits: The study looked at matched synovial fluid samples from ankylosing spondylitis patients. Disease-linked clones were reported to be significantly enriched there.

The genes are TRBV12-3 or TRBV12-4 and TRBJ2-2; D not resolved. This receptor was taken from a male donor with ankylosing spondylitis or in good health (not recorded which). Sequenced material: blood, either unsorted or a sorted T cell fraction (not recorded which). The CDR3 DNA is TGTGCCAGCAGGTCTTACCCGCCAAATGGGGGGGAGCTGTTTTTT. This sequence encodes CASRSYPPNGGELFF.